These 16 T cell receptor beta chains share one sample of origin, sequenced in a study of T cell clones after liver transplantation. Method: immunoSEQ multiplex PCR; TCRdb's copy keeps in-frame clones and lacks some. This sample yields 85,000 to 130,000 clones, of which approximately 78% are seen a single time; over 0.9% belongs to the top ten. The sample was CD4+ T cells from blood, taken before liver transplant. The receptors come from a human donor who received a liver transplant.

This chain links TRBV27 with TRBJ2-4; D may be TRBD1 (5 bases). V was shortened by 6 bases and J by 0 bases, with 6 bases between the two germline ends. The V gene's germline CDR1 is MNHEY and CDR2 SMNVEV (reference sequence). This CDR3 has 13 residues. For the CDR3, the DNA is TGTGCCAGCAGAGGGGTAGCCAAAAACATTCAGTACTTC. This sequence encodes CASRGVAKNIQYF.

This clone has just one count. The chain has TRBV27 and TRBJ2-7; tentatively, D is TRBD1 (5 bases). The germline V gene encodes CDR1 MNHEY and CDR2 SMNVEV (reference sequence). The CDR3 spans 17 residues. Trimming stripped 4 bases from V and 0 bases from J, with 19 bases between. The CDR3 loop is CASSWKGPLKSSYEQYF. CDR3 sequence (DNA): TGTGCCAGCAGTTGGAAGGGGCCCTTAAAAAGCTCCTACGAGCAGTACTTC.

V and J are TRBV2 and TRBJ2-7; possible D gene TRBD1, 6 bases. This CDR3 is built from 13 residues. V dropped 5 bases and J dropped 2 bases, with 10 bases sitting between them. Per the germline V gene, CDR1 is SNHLY and CDR2 is FYNNEI. The CDR3 reads CASSPDSPYEQYF. The CDR3 DNA is TGTGCCAGCAGTCCGGACAGTCCCTACGAGCAGTACTTC.

This rearrangement joins TRBV7-9 to TRBJ1-2; 7 nucleotides line up with TRBD1. Trimming removed 0 bases from V and 8 bases from J; junction bases left unmatched: 9. This CDR3 is built from 15 residues. Germline loops: CDR1 SEHNR, CDR2 FQNEAQ (reference sequence). CDR3 loop: CASSLASTGVEGYTF. The CDR3 region has the DNA TGTGCCAGCAGCTTAGCGTCAACAGGGGTCGAAGGCTACACCTTC.

The chain has TRBV2 and TRBJ2-3; D might be TRBD1 or TRBD2, each matching 5 bases. With 2 bases removed from V and 4 bases from J, the gap between germline ends came to 13 bases. The CDR3 is 15 amino acids. The germline CDR1 and CDR2 sequences are SNHLY and FYNNEI. CDR3 amino acids: CASSETRMGADTQYF. CDR3 nucleotide sequence: TGTGCCAGCAGTGAAACCCGTATGGGGGCAGATACGCAGTATTTT.

This chain joins TRBV29-1 and TRBJ1-5; TRBD1 agrees at 7 bases. Germline-derived CDR1 and CDR2 are SQVTM and ANQGSEA. Trimming at V came to 6 bases and at J to 6 bases, leaving 8 bases not matched to a gene. The CDR3 is 13 residues long. This CDR3 reads CSVGTARAQPQHF. The DNA for the CDR3 is TGCAGCGTGGGGACAGCAAGGGCTCAGCCCCAGCATTTT. Looking up the rest from reference TRBV29-1 and TRBJ1-5 gives the full variable domain: SAVISQKPSRDICQRGTSLTIQCQVDSQVTMMFWYRQQPGQSLTLIATANQGSEATYESGFVIDKFPISRPNLTFSTLTVSNMSPEDSSIYLCSVGTARAQPQHFGDGTRLSIL.

The V call is TRBV5-1, the J call TRBJ2-2; possible D gene TRBD1, 7 bases. CDR1 and CDR2 from the germline V gene are SGHRS and YFSETQ. The CDR3 covers 17 residues. V lost 4 bases and J lost 5, with 21 bases in between. The CDR3 loop is CASSASGGPAGTGELFF. The CDR3 DNA reads TGCGCCAGCAGCGCCTCAGGGGGGCCCGCGGGGACCGGGGAGCTGTTTTTT.

This chain links TRBV6-1 with TRBJ1-4; D gene uncertain. The germline CDR1 and CDR2 sequences are MNHNS and SASEGT. The CDR3 is made up of 14 amino acids. Trimming cost V 5 bases and J 7 bases, with 14 bases left between them. In DNA, the CDR3 is TGTGCCAGCAGTATGACCCAAGCAGGTGAAAAACTGTTTTTT. Translation: CASSMTQAGEKLFF.

The chain links TRBV30 to TRBJ2-7; the match to TRBD1 covers 7 bases. Trimming took 1 base from V and 2 from J; bases not matched to a gene: 2. CDR1 GTSNPN and CDR2 SVGIG come from the germline V gene (reference sequence). The CDR3 covers 13 residues. The CDR3 coding sequence is TGTGCCTGGAGTGGACAGGGAACCTACGAGCAGTACTTC. This encodes CAWSGQGTYEQYF. The full variable domain, in which reference TRBV30 and TRBJ2-7 provide the parts outside the CDR3, is SQTIHQWPATLVQPVGSPLSLECTVEGTSNPNLYWYRQAAGRGLQLLFYSVGIGQISSEVPQNLSASRPQDRQFILSSKKLLLSDSGFYLCAWSGQGTYEQYFGPGTRLTVT.

At least ten counts were recorded for this clone. J is TRBJ1-5 and V is TRBV10-3; the D is unclear. The CDR3 extends over 13 amino acids. Trimming stripped 4 bases from V and 3 bases from J, with 7 bases between. Per the germline V gene, CDR1 is ENHRY and CDR2 is SYGVKD. The CDR3 bases are TGTGCCATCAGTGGTTACAACAATCAGCCCCAGCATTTT. It yields the protein CAISGYNNQPQHF.

The rearrangement uses TRBV5-1 and TRBJ1-1; D is unresolved. The CDR3 consists of 18 residues. V was pared by 4 bases and J by 0 bases, with 22 bases between. Germline CDR1 SGHRS, CDR2 YFSETQ. CDR3 protein: CASSQSGVQQRLNTEAFF. DNA for the CDR3: TGCGCCAGCAGCCAATCGGGAGTACAGCAACGGTTGAACACTGAAGCTTTCTTT.

The V call is TRBV28, the J call TRBJ1-5; D ambiguous. The CDR3 runs to 12 residues. Germline CDR1 MDHEN, CDR2 SYDVKM. V lost 5 bases and J 7 bases, leaving 9 bases between the germline ends. CDR3 DNA sequence: TGTGCCAGCAGTCCCCTATGGCAGCCCCAGCATTTT. It translates to CASSPLWQPQHF.

This chain uses TRBV6-5 with TRBJ1-2; D not resolved. This CDR3 is 16 amino acids long. The germline V gene encodes CDR1 MNHEY and CDR2 SVGAGI. V lost 2 bases to trimming and J lost 0 bases, with 13 bases between them. The DNA of the CDR3 is TGTGCCAGCAGTTACGTAGGACGAGGAGCTAACTATGGCTACACCTTC. Protein product: CASSYVGRGANYGYTF.

The chain uses TRBV7-8 and TRBJ2-1; D gene uncertain. CDR1 SGHVS and CDR2 FQNEAQ come from the germline V gene. The CDR3 length is 14 residues. V gave up 1 base and J gave up 4 bases, with 8 bases separating them. CDR3 sequence reads: CASSLGAAYNEQFF. In DNA, the CDR3 is TGTGCCAGCAGCTTAGGCGCAGCTTACAATGAGCAGTTCTTC.

This chain links TRBV2 with TRBJ2-3; D ambiguous. The CDR3 extends over 10 amino acids. Germline V gene sequence: CDR1 SNHLY, CDR2 FYNNEI. V was trimmed by 6 bases and J by 7 bases, leaving 5 bases between them. CDR3 in amino acids: CASRRYTQYF. Written as DNA, the CDR3 is TGTGCCAGCAGGCGTTATACGCAGTATTTT.

The V gene is TRBV2, the J gene TRBJ2-2; tentatively, D is TRBD1 (6 bases). CDR3 length: 14 amino acids. Trimming took off 5 bases at V and 6 bases at J, with 13 bases between the two ends. Germline CDR1 and CDR2: SNHLY and FYNNEI. CDR3 protein: CASSPDSRSGELFF. In nucleotides, the CDR3 is TGTGCCAGCAGTCCGGACAGCCGGTCCGGGGAGCTGTTTTTT.